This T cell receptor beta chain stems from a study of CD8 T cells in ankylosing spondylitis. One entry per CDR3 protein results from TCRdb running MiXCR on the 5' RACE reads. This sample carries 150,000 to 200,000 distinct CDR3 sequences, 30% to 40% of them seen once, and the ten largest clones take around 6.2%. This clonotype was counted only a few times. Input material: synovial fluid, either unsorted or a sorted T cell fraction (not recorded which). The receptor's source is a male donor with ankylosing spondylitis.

CDR3 sequence: CASSAVGLAWETQYF. The CDR3 nucleotides are TGTGCCAGCAGCGCCGTAGGGCTAGCGTGGGAGACCCAGTACTTC. The rearrangement uses TRBV9 and TRBJ2-5; a possible D gene is TRBD2 (6 bases). The ends were cut back, 3 bases at V and 5 bases at J, with 17 bases in the middle. Per germline, CDR1 SGDLS and CDR2 YYNGEE. The CDR3 runs 15 residues.